Detailed here is one T cell receptor (beta chain). The antigen is not known. The CDR3 has 13 residues. The V gene's germline CDR1 is SGHRS and CDR2 YFSETQ. The trim removed 3 bases at V and 5 bases at J, leaving 5 bases unmatched. The data stem from a study of shared clonotypes between healthy human individuals. Findings and caveats of the study: The naive CD4 repertoires of a handful of donors were compared, and 5% to 6.5% of clonotypes were shared.

Profiling relied on immunoSEQ multiplex PCR, and the TCRdb table lists in-frame clones only, not all of them. This sample has a few million clones, with around nine tenths found just once. The TCR originated in a man aged 18 to 35 in good health. Specimen: naive CD4+ T cells sorted from blood. Subset denoted: CD45RA+ positively selected. The chain employs TRBV5-1 and TRBJ2-7, with TRBD2 identical over 7 bases. The DNA for the CDR3 is TGCGCCAGCAGCTATGGCGGGAGTAACGAGCAGTACTTC. Amino acids: CASSYGGSNEQYF.